This TCR beta chain was recorded in a study of T cells in Graves' hyperthyroidism and ophthalmopathy. The CDR3 has 14 amino acids. V shed 0 bases and J shed 3 bases, with 9 bases lying between them. CDR1 is MNHEY, CDR2 SVGAGI, per germline. Amplified TCR beta CDR3 regions derived from RNA transcripts. First-round RT-PCR targeting the TCR CDR3 was performed with the HTBI primer set. One entry per CDR3 protein, called by TCRdb with MiXCR from the multiplex PCR reads. The sample consists of approximately 410,000 distinct CDR3 sequences, about an eighth of them appearing once. The V call is TRBV6-5, the J call TRBJ2-7; D is ambiguous. The sample was blood. The TCR comes from a woman younger than 30 with Graves' hyperthyroidism. The CDR3 is CASSYSDRGYEQYF. The DNA for the CDR3 is TGTGCCAGCAGTTACTCGGACCGCGGCTACGAGCAGTACTTC.